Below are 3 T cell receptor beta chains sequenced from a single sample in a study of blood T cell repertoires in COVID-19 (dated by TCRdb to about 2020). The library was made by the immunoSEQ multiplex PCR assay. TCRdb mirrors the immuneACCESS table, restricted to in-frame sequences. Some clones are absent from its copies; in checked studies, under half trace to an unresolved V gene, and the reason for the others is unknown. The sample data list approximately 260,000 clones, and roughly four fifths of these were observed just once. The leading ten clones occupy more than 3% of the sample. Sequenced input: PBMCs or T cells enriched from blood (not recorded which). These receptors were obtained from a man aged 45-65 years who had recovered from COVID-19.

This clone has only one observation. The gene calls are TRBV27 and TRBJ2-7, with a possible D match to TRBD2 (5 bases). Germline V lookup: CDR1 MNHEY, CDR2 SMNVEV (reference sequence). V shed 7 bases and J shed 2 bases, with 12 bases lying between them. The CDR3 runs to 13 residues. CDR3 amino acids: CASMRADTYEQYF. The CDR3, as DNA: TGTGCCAGCATGAGGGCCGACACCTACGAGCAGTACTTC.

The CDR3 is CATWGVAGELFF. The CDR3 DNA sequence: TGTGCCACCTGGGGGGTGGCCGGGGAGCTGTTTTTT. This rearrangement joins TRBV19 to TRBJ2-2, with D perhaps matching TRBD2 (6 bases). The CDR3 sequence is 12 residues long. Trimming removed 10 bases at V and 6 bases at J, with 12 bases between. Germline V gives CDR1 LNHDA, CDR2 SQIVND (reference sequence).

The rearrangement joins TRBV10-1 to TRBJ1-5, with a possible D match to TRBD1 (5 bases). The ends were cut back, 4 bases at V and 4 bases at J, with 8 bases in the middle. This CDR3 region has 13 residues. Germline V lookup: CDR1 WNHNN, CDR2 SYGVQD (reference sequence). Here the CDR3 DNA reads TGCGCCAGCAGTGCGGCAGGGAATCAGCCCCAGCATTTT. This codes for CASSAAGNQPQHF.